The 8 T cell receptor beta chains in this list originate from one sample, sequenced in a study of T cell repertoires in cytomegalovirus infection. TCRdb called the reads again in MiXCR, with one record for every CDR3 protein. The data hold roughly 150,000 distinct CDR3 sequences, with around 20% observed a single time. The sequenced material came from PBMCs. The receptors derive from a human donor in good health (CMV status not recorded). Some clones in this sample may be carry-over from other donors' samples.

The rearrangement links TRBV4-3 to TRBJ2-7; 8 positions match TRBD1. The CDR3 runs 17 residues. V lost 0 bases, J lost 0 bases, and 7 bases stayed unmatched. Germline-derived CDR1 and CDR2 are LGHNA and YSLEER. CDR3 in amino acids: CASSQDRGLPFSYEQYF. The CDR3, as DNA: TGCGCCAGCAGCCAAGACAGGGGGCTCCCTTTCTCCTACGAGCAGTACTTC.

This clonotype showed up many times. The chain recombines TRBV7-2 with TRBJ2-7; TRBD2 might be the D (5 bases). There are 12 residues in the CDR3. The germline V gene encodes CDR1 SGHTA and CDR2 FQGNSA. Trimming pared 6 bases from V and 9 bases from J, leaving 15 bases between. The CDR3: CASRTRASAQYF. CDR3 DNA sequence: TGTGCCAGCAGAACTAGGGCGAGTGCGCAGTACTTC.

This clonotype was recorded at least ten times. This rearrangement joins TRBV6-1 to TRBJ2-7; 12 nucleotides agree with TRBD1. With V trimmed by 6 bases and J by 4 bases, 7 bases remained unmatched. Per germline, CDR1 MNHNS and CDR2 SASEGT. The CDR3 extends over 15 amino acids. The CDR3, as DNA: TGTGCCAGCAGACCTCCGGGACAGGGGGCTTACGAGCAGTACTTC. Its protein product is CASRPPGQGAYEQYF.

This clonotype was seen a few times. The genes are TRBV6-2 or TRBV6-3 and TRBJ2-5, with D tentatively TRBD2 (7 bases). Trimming took 10 bases from V and 0 from J, leaving 18 bases between them. Germline CDR1 MNHEY, CDR2 SVGEGT. The CDR3 has 15 amino acids. The CDR3 loop is CATGGLGHHQETQYF. The CDR3 DNA reads TGTGCCACCGGGGGGTTGGGACATCACCAAGAGACCCAGTACTTC.

The chain combines TRBV19 with TRBJ1-2; 8 nucleotides match TRBD1. CDR1 is LNHDA, CDR2 SQIVND, per germline (reference sequence). Trimming took 1 base from V and 2 from J; bases not matched to a gene: 3. The CDR3 totals 15 residues. This chain's CDR3 is CASSIVGQANYGYTF. The DNA of the CDR3 is TGTGCCAGTAGTATAGTGGGACAGGCGAACTATGGCTACACCTTC.

The chain links TRBV20-1 to TRBJ2-1, with a weak D call TRBD1 (5 bases). Trimming removed 8 bases at V and 7 bases at J, with 12 bases between. Germline CDR1 and CDR2: DFQATT and SNEGSKA (reference sequence). This CDR3 has 11 amino acids. The CDR3 DNA sequence: TGCAGTCAGGGTGGAAGGAATGAGCAGTTCTTC. This translates into CSQGGRNEQFF.

The V call is TRBV7-9, the J call TRBJ1-4, with a weak D call TRBD1 (6 bases). The CDR3 is 14 amino acids. In germline, CDR1 is SEHNR, CDR2 FQNEAQ (reference sequence). V lost 3 bases and J 8 bases, leaving 13 bases between the germline ends. CDR3 nucleotide sequence: TGTGCCAGCAGCTTCGGGGGGGGGCGCGAAAAACTGTTTTTT. This encodes CASSFGGGREKLFF.

V and J are TRBV15 and TRBJ1-1; D perhaps matches TRBD1 (6 bases). Trimming stripped 4 bases from V and 7 bases from J, with 10 bases between. In germline, CDR1 is LNHNV, CDR2 YYDKDF (reference sequence). This CDR3 region has 12 residues. Here the CDR3 reads CATSNREGEAFF. CDR3 nucleotide sequence: TGTGCCACCAGCAACAGGGAGGGTGAAGCTTTCTTT.